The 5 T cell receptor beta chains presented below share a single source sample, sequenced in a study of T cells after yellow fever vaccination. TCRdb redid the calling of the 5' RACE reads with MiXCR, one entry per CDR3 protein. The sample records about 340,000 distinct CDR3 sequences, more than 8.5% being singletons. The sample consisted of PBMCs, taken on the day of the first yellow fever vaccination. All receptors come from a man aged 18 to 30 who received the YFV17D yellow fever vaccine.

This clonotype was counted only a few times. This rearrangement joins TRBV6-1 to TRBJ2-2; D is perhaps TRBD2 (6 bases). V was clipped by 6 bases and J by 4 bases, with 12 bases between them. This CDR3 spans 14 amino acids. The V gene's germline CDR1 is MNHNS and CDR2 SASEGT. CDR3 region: CASRRDSTTGELFF. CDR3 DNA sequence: TGTGCCAGCAGACGGGACTCAACCACCGGGGAGCTGTTTTTT.

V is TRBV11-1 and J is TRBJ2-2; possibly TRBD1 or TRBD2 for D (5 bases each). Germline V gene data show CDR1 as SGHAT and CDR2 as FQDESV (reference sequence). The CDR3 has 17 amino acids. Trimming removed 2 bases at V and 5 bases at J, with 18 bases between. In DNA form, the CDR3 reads TGTGCCAGCAGCTTACCCCTTCCGACAGCGGCGACCGGGGAGCTGTTTTTT. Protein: CASSLPLPTAATGELFF.

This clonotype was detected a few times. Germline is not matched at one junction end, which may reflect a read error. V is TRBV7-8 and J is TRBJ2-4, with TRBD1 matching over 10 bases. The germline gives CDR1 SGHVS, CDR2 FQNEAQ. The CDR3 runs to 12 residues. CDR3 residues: CASSPGFGTGVF. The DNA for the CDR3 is TGTGCCAGCAGCCCTGGATTCGGGACAGGGGTTTTC.

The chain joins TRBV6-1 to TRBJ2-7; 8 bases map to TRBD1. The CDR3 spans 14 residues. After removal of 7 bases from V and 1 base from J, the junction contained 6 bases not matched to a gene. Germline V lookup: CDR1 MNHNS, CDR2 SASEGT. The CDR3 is CASKGGTGSYEQYV. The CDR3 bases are TGTGCCAGCAAAGGAGGGACAGGATCCTACGAGCAGTACGTC.

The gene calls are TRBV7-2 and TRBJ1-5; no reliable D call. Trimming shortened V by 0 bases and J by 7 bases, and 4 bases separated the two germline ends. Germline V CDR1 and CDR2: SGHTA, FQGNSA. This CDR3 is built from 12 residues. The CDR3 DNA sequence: TGTGCCAGCAGCTTAGCGAGGCAGCCCCAGCATTTT. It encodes CASSLARQPQHF. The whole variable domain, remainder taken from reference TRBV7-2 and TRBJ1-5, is GAGVSQSPSNKVTEKGKDVELRCDPISGHTALYWYRQSLGQGLEFLIYFQGNSAPDKSGLPSDRFSAERTGGSVSTLTIQRTQQEDSAVYLCASSLARQPQHFGDGTRLSIL.